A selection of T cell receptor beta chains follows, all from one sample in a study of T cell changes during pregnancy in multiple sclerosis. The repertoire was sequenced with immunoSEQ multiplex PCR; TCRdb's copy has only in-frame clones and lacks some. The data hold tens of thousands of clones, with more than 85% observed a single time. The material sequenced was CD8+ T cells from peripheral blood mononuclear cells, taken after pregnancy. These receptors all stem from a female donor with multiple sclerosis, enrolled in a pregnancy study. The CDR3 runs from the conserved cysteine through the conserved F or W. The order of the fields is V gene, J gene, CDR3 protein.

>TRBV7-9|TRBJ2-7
CASSLGDTYEQYF
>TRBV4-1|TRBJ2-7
CASSQEPEGFEQYF
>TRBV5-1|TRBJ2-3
CASSLESVSTDTQYF
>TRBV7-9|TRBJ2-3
CASRPGADTQYF
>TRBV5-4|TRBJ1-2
CASSPIPYGYTF
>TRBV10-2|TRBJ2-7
CASSVAGDYEQYF
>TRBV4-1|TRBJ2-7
CASSQLAGGTYEQYF
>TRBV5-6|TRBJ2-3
CASSSDSTSGLTDTQYF
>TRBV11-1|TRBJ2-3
CASSLGIAGVGDTQYF
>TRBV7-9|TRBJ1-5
CASSSIEAGDQPQHF
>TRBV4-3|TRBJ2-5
CASSQGSGIGETQYF
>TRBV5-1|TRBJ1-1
CASRGAGNTEAFF
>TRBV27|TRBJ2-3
CASSFVAASTDTQYF
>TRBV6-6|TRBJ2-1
CASTGSRENDEQFF
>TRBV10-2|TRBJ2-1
CASSSFRDSSYNEQFF
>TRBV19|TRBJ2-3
CASSIAGSTDTQYF
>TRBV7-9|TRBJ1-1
CASSLAGTVEAFF
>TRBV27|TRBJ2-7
CASSSPGSGRTPGYEQYF
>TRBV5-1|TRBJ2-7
CASRPGHLPDEQYF
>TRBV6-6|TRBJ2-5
CASSYWLAEETQYF
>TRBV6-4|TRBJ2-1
CASSEGTGGYNEQFF
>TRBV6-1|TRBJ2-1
CASSLAEGGNEQFF
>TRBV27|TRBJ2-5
CASSLSLAGGTQYF
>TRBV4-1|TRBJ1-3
CASSQVRSAQDTIYF
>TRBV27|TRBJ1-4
CASSSSPGQGYEKLFF
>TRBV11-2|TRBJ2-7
CASSPTGDTTYEQYF
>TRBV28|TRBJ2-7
CASSFPGGTYEQYF
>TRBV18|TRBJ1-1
CASSPPGARQGAAFF
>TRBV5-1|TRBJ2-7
CASSSRDRGYFAYEQYF
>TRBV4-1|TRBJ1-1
CASSQHGTGGNTEAFF
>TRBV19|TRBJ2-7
CASSPETRTWEQYF
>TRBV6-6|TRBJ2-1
CASSSTSSYNEQFF
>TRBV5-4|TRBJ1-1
CASSLGWGDTEAFF
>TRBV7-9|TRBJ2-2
CASSPPPTSTGELFF
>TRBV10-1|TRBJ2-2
CASSVSGAYTGELFF
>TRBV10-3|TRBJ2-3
CAIRTGDTQYF
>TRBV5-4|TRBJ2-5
CASSWDRASGTQYF
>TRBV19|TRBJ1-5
CASSIIGEYSNQPQHF
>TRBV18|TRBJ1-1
CASSPPTGSHTEAFF
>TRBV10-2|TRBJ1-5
CASTPGGLWDQPQHF
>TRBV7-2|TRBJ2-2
CASSLGLAGDYTGELFF
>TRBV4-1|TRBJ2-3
CASSQWDRTTDTQYF
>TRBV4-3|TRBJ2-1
CASSQVRAGAGDEQFF
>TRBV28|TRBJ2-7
CASSSEREGLDEQYF
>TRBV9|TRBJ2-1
CASSEGSGLTPEQFF
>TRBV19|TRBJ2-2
CASSIGTGNTGELFF
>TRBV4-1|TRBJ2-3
CASSHRDRAVADTQYF
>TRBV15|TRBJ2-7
CATSRKRRIWGQYEQYF
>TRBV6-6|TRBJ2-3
CASSYTGSTDTQYF